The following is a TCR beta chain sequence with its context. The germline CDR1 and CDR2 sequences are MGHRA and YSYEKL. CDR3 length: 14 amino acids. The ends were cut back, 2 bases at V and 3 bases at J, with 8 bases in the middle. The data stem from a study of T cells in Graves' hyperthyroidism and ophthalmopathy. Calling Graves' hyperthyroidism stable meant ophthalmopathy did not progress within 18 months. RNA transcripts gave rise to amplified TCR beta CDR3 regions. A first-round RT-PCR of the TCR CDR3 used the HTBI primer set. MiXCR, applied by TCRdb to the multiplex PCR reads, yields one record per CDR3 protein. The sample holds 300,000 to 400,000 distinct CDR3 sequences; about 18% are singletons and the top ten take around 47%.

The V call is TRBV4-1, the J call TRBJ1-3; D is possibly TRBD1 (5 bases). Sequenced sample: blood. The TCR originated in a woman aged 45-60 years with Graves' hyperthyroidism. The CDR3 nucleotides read TGCGCCAGCAGCCAACAGGGTGATGGAAACACCATATATTTT. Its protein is CASSQQGDGNTIYF.